The next 19 T cell receptor beta chains were all read from a single sample in a study of cytomegalovirus exposure and HLA in healthy donors. Assay used: immunoSEQ multiplex PCR; TCRdb lists only in-frame clones, some missing. Seen here are tens of thousands of clones, approximately 95% observed once, and the top ten hold 2.5% to 3.5%. The material sequenced was PBMCs. The receptors come from a woman aged 18 to 35 in good health and CMV-seropositive.

The V call is TRBV5-3, the J call TRBJ2-2, with TRBD2 matching 15 bases. TRBV5-3 is noted as an ORF with a role that remains uncertain. The CDR3 totals 14 residues. V shed 8 bases, J shed 7 bases, and the junction held 3 bases outside the gene matches. CDR3 sequence reads: CASGLAGGIGELFF. The CDR3 DNA is TGTGCCAGCGGACTAGCGGGAGGGATCGGGGAGCTGTTTTTT.

CDR3 region: CASSSQGAGNFGTQYF. The CDR3 region has the DNA TGTGCCAGCAGCTCCCAGGGGGCGGGTAACTTTGGGACCCAGTACTTC. The chain employs TRBV28 and TRBJ2-5, with 8 bases identical to TRBD1. In germline, CDR1 is MDHEN, CDR2 SYDVKM. The length of the CDR3 is 16 residues. V gave up 6 bases and J gave up 7 bases; unmatched junction bases: 16.

V is TRBV7-3 and J is TRBJ2-3; 16 bases match TRBD2. CDR3 length: 21 residues. After removal of 2 bases from V and 2 bases from J, the junction contained 13 bases not matched to a gene. Germline assignment: CDR1 SGHTA and CDR2 FQGTGA. The CDR3 reads CASSLLPSGTSGRAPTDTQYF. The CDR3 DNA follows: TGTGCCAGCAGCTTACTCCCATCCGGGACTAGCGGGAGGGCCCCCACAGATACGCAGTATTTT.

The V gene is TRBV7-3, the J gene TRBJ2-1; D is possibly TRBD1 (7 bases). The CDR3 covers 16 residues. The ends were cut back, 5 bases at V and 2 bases at J, with 16 bases in the middle. The germline V gene has CDR1 SGHTA and CDR2 FQGTGA. CDR3 bases: TGTGCCAGCAGCCCGCGGGGACAGCCCCCCTACAATGAGCAGTTCTTC. Translated: CASSPRGQPPYNEQFF. Filled out from reference TRBV7-3 and TRBJ2-1, the complete variable domain reads GAGVSQTPSNKVTEKGKYVELRCDPISGHTALYWYRQSLGQGPEFLIYFQGTGAADDSGLPNDRFFAVRPEGSVSTLKIQRTERGDSAVYLCASSPRGQPPYNEQFFGPGTRLTVL.

J is TRBJ2-7 and V is TRBV5-1; 7 bases are a match to TRBD2. Germline assignment: CDR1 SGHRS and CDR2 YFSETQ. CDR3 length equals 14 residues. V gave up 4 bases and J gave up 3 bases; unmatched junction bases: 7. The CDR3 protein is CASSPTGTNYEQYF. DNA for the CDR3: TGCGCCAGCAGCCCGACCGGGACTAACTACGAGCAGTACTTC. The full variable domain, completed using reference TRBV5-1 and TRBJ2-7, is KAGVTQTPRYLIKTRGQQVTLSCSPISGHRSVSWYQQTPGQGLQFLFEYFSETQRNKGNFPGRFSGRQFSNSRSEMNVSTLELGDSALYLCASSPTGTNYEQYFGPGTRLTVT.

The rearrangement joins TRBV28 to TRBJ1-2; 7 bases align to TRBD1. This CDR3 is 18 amino acids long. Germline CDR1 is MDHEN and CDR2 is SYDVKM. Unmatched junction bases numbered 18, after V lost 4 bases and J lost 4 bases. CDR3 DNA: TGTGCCAGCAGTTCCACCTTCCGGGAGGGGGCGCTGGGCTATGGCTACACCTTC. The encoded protein is CASSSTFREGALGYGYTF.

The chain carries TRBV19 and TRBJ1-6; no reliable D call. V was clipped by 1 base and J by 3 bases, with 13 bases between them. The CDR3 spans 17 residues. Per germline, CDR1 LNHDA and CDR2 SQIVND (reference sequence). CDR3 sequence reads: CASSIGPRDFYNSPLHF. The CDR3, as DNA: TGTGCCAGTAGTATAGGCCCCCGAGACTTCTATAATTCACCCCTCCACTTT.

The V gene is TRBV18, the J gene TRBJ2-3; D unclear. V was pared by 3 bases and J by 2 bases, with 6 bases between. The CDR3 loop spans 13 amino acids. Germline CDR1 is KGHSH and CDR2 is LQKENI. CDR3 DNA sequence: TGTGCCAGCTCACCTTCCCACACAGATACGCAGTATTTT. It yields the protein CASSPSHTDTQYF.

Note on this clone: The sample holds other DNA sequences that translate to the same CDR3. J is TRBJ1-2 and V is TRBV5-1; 8 positions match TRBD1. V shed 0 bases and J 3 bases; nucleotides not matched to a gene: 4. This CDR3 contains 15 residues. Germline CDR1 and CDR2: SGHRS and YFSETQ. DNA for the CDR3: TGCGCCAGCAGCTTGGGACAGGGGAGAGACTATGGCTACACCTTC. This codes for CASSLGQGRDYGYTF.

The chain is built from TRBV7-6 and TRBJ2-3, with 10 nucleotides matching TRBD2. The CDR3 runs 15 residues. Germline V gene sequence: CDR1 SGHVS, CDR2 FNYEAQ. The V and J ends lost 5 bases and 1 base, in that order; junction bases with no gene match: 3. The chain's CDR3 is CASSVTSGGTDTQYF. The CDR3 coding sequence is TGTGCCAGCAGCGTAACTAGCGGGGGCACAGATACGCAGTATTTT.

This chain links TRBV5-1 with TRBJ2-7, with 7 bases that match TRBD1. V lost 0 bases and J lost 1; bases outside the gene matches: 4. From germline, CDR1 is SGHRS and CDR2 YFSETQ. This CDR3 is 15 amino acids long. The CDR3 nucleotides read TGCGCCAGCAGCTTGGTGGCGACAGGGTCCTACGAGCAGTACTTC. Protein product: CASSLVATGSYEQYF.

The V call is TRBV19, the J call TRBJ1-5, with no clear D. CDR1 LNHDA and CDR2 SQIVND come from the germline V gene (reference sequence). The CDR3 covers 13 residues. Trimming stripped 7 bases from V and 7 bases from J, with 14 bases between. The DNA of the CDR3 is TGTGCCAGTATTCAGGCCCCACGGCAGCCCCAGCATTTT. This sequence encodes CASIQAPRQPQHF.

CDR3 nucleotides: TGTGCCAGTAGTATCAGGCCAGGGGACAACACTGAAGCTTTCTTT. The encoded protein is CASSIRPGDNTEAFF. The chain employs TRBV19 and TRBJ1-1; a possible D gene is TRBD1 (6 bases). The V gene's germline CDR1 is LNHDA and CDR2 SQIVND (reference sequence). Trimming removed 3 bases at V and 2 bases at J, with 13 bases between. The CDR3 loop spans 15 amino acids.

In this sample, this clone turned up once. V is TRBV5-1 and J is TRBJ2-4; perhaps TRBD2 as D (6 bases). CDR1 SGHRS and CDR2 YFSETQ come from the germline V gene. This CDR3 contains 18 residues. Trimming took off 0 bases at V and 0 bases at J, with 16 bases between the two ends. In nucleotides, the CDR3 is TGCGCCAGCAGCTTGGCCGTGGAACCGGGACTAGCCAAAAACATTCAGTACTTC. Encoded protein: CASSLAVEPGLAKNIQYF.

The chain recombines TRBV7-3 with TRBJ2-3, with 7 bases matching TRBD1. This CDR3 has 15 amino acids. The germline V gene encodes CDR1 SGHTA and CDR2 FQGTGA. After removal of 6 bases from V and 8 bases from J, the junction contained 14 bases not matched to a gene. The CDR3 DNA is TGTGCCAGCAGGCCTCGGGACAGTCGGCAGAGTACGCAGTATTTT. It codes for CASRPRDSRQSTQYF.

This chain links TRBV19 with TRBJ2-1; 10 positions agree with TRBD1. With 2 bases clipped from V and 8 bases from J, the junction kept 6 bases outside the gene matches. The CDR3 totals 15 residues. Germline CDR1 LNHDA, CDR2 SQIVND (reference sequence). DNA for the CDR3: TGTGCCAGTAGTATAACGGGACAGGGGCTGGATGAGCAGTTCTTC. Protein: CASSITGQGLDEQFF.

The chain uses TRBV6-1 and TRBJ1-4; D might be TRBD1 (5 bases). V lost 2 bases to trimming and J lost 6 bases, with 22 bases between them. The CDR3 spans 18 residues. CDR1 and CDR2 (germline): MNHNS, SASEGT. The DNA of the CDR3 is TGTGCCAGCAGTGAAAGGTTTGGGGAAGTGGGGCGCGATGAAAAACTGTTTTTT. Translating gives CASSERFGEVGRDEKLFF.

This chain uses TRBV16 with TRBJ2-3, with a weak D call TRBD2 (6 bases). V was cut by 0 bases and J by 4 bases, with 14 bases left in between. The CDR3 runs to 16 residues. Germline CDR1 KGHSY, CDR2 FQNENV. CDR3 bases: TGTGCCAGCAGCCAATCGTCGGCTCCGGGGGCAGATACGCAGTATTTT. Translating gives CASSQSSAPGADTQYF. Using reference TRBV16 and TRBJ2-3 for the parts outside the CDR3, the full variable domain is GEEVAQTPKHLVRGEGQKAKLYCAPIKGHSYVFWYQQVLKNEFKFLISFQNENVFDETGMPKERFSAKCLPNSPCSLEIQATKLEDSAVYFCASSQSSAPGADTQYFGPGTRLTVL.

The rearrangement joins TRBV19 to TRBJ2-3; D could derive from TRBD1 or TRBD2 (5 bases each). CDR1 LNHDA and CDR2 SQIVND come from the germline V gene (reference sequence). V was clipped by 4 bases and J by 3 bases, with 17 bases between them. This CDR3 region has 16 residues. This CDR3 reads CASSTEGSPGTDTQYF. The CDR3 DNA reads TGTGCCAGTAGTACAGAGGGGAGTCCGGGGACAGATACGCAGTATTTT.